This TCR beta chain was recovered during a study of T cell changes during pregnancy in multiple sclerosis. Germline CDR1 and CDR2: SEHNR and FQNEAQ (reference sequence). Germline trimming cut 2 bases from V and 6 bases from J; bases unmatched to any gene: 17. This CDR3 spans 19 amino acids. This table comes from immunoSEQ multiplex PCR, and its TCRdb copy is limited to in-frame clones, with some not included. The repertoire holds around 100,000 clones, with 91% as singletons. The receptor comes from a female donor with multiple sclerosis, enrolled in a pregnancy study. The source was peripheral blood, collected after pregnancy. The chain combines TRBV7-9 with TRBJ1-4, with TRBD1 matching 8 bases. The CDR3 protein is CASSLPRLGQGVKDEKLFF. The CDR3 nucleotides read TGTGCCAGCAGCTTACCCCGCCTTGGACAGGGTGTCAAAGATGAAAAACTGTTTTTT. The variable domain in full, with the rest retrieved from reference TRBV7-9 and TRBJ1-4, is DTGVSQNPRHKITKRGQNVTFRCDPISEHNRLYWYRQTLGQGPEFLTYFQNEAQLEKSRLLSDRFSAERPKGSFSTLEIQRTEQGDSAMYLCASSLPRLGQGVKDEKLFFGSGTQLSVL.